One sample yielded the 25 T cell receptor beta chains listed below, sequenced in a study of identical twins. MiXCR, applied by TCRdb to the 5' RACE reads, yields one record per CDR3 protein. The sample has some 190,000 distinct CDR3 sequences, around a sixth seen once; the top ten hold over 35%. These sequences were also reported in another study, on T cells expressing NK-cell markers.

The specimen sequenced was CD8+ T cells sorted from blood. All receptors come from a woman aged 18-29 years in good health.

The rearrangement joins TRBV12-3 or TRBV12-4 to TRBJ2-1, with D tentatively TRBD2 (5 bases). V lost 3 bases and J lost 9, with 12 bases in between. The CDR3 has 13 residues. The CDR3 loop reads CASSFGELAEQFF. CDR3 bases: TGTGCCAGCAGTTTTGGGGAGCTTGCTGAGCAGTTCTTC.

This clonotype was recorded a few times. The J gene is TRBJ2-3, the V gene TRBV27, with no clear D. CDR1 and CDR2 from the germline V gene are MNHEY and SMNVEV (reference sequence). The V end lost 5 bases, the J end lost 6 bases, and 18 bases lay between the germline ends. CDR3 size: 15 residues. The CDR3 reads CASSPPRPMGDTQYF. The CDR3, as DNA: TGTGCCAGCAGTCCACCACGGCCGATGGGGGATACGCAGTATTTT.

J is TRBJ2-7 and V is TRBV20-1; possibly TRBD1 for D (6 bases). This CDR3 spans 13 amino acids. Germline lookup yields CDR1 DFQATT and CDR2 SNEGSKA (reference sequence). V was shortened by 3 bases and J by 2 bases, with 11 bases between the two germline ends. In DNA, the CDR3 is TGCAGTGCTAGGCAGGGGATCGCCTACGAGCAGTACTTC. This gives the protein CSARQGIAYEQYF.

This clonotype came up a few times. The CDR3 loop is CASSMRWELDGYTF. The CDR3 DNA reads TGTGCCAGTAGTATGAGGTGGGAACTTGATGGCTACACCTTC. The chain recombines TRBV19 with TRBJ1-2; D is unclear. The CDR3 has 14 residues. V gave up 3 bases and J gave up 6 bases, with 14 bases separating them. Germline assignment: CDR1 LNHDA and CDR2 SQIVND (reference sequence).

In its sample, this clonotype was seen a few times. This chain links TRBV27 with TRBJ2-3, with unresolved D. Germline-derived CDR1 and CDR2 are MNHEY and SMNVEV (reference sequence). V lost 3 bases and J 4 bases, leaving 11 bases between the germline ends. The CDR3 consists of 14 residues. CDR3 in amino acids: CASSLRPLADTQYF. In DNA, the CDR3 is TGTGCCAGCAGTTTGCGACCCCTTGCAGATACGCAGTATTTT.

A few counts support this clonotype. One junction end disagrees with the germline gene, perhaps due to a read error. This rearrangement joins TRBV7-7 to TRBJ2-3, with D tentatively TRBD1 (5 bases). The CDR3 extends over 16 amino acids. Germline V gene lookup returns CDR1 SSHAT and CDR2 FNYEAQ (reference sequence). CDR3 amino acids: CASSPSRGDSPDTQYF. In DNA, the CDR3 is TGTGCTAGCAGCCCCTCAAGGGGCGACTCTCCAGATACGCAGTATTTT.

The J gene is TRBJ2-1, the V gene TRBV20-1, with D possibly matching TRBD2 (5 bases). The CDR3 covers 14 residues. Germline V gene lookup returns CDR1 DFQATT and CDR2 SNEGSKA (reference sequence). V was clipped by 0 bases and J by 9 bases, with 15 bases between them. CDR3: CSARDPSRSVEQFF. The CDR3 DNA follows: TGCAGTGCTAGAGACCCTAGCCGCAGCGTTGAGCAGTTCTTC.

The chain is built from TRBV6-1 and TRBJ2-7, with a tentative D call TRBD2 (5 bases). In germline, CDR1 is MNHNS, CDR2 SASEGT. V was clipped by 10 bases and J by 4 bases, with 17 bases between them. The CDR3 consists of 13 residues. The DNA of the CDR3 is TGTGCCACCACCGGCAGTGGAGGATACGAGCAGTACTTC. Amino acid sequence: CATTGSGGYEQYF.

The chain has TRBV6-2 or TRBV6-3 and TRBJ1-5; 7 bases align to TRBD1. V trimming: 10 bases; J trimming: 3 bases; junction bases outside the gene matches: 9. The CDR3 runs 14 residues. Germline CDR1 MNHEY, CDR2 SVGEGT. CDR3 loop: CAIRDSWDNQPQHF. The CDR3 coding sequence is TGTGCCATCCGGGACAGCTGGGACAATCAGCCCCAGCATTTT.

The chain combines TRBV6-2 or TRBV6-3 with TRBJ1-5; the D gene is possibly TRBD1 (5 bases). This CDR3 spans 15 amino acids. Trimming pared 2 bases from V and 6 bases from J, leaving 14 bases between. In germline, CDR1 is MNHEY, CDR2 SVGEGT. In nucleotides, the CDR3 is TGTGCCAGCAGTTACCCCGCTACCGGGGGTCAGCCCCAGCATTTT. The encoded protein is CASSYPATGGQPQHF.

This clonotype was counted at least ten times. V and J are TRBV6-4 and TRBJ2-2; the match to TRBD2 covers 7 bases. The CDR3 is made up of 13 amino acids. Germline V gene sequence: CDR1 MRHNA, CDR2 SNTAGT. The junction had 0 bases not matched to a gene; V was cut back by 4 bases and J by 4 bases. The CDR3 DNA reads TGTGCCAGCAGTGGGACTAGCACCGGGGAGCTGTTTTTT. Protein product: CASSGTSTGELFF.

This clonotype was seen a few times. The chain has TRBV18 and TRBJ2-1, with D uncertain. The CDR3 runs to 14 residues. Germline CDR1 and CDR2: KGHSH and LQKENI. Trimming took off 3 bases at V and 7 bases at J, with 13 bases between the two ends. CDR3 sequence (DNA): TGTGCCAGCTCACCTGAGGACCGGTATAATGAGCAGTTCTTC. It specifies CASSPEDRYNEQFF.

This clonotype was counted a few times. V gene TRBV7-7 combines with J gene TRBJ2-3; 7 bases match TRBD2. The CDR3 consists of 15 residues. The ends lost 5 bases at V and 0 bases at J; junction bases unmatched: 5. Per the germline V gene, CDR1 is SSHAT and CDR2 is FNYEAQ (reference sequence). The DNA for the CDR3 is TGTGCCAGCAGCCCGGGACTAACTAGCACAGATACGCAGTATTTT. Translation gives CASSPGLTSTDTQYF. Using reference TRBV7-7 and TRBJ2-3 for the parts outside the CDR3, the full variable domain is GAGVSQSPRYKVTKRGQDVTLRCDPISSHATLYWYQQALGQGPEFLTYFNYEAQPDKSGLPSDRFSAERPEGSISTLTIQRTEQRDSAMYRCASSPGLTSTDTQYFGPGTRLTVL.

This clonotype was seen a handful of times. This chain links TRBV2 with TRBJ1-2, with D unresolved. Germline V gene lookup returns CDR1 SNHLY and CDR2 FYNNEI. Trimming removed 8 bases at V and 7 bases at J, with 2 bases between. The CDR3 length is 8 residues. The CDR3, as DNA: TGTGCCAGCTCTGGCTACACCTTC. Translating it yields CASSGYTF. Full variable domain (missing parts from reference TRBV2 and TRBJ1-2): EPEVTQTPSHQVTQMGQEVILRCVPISNHLYFYWYRQILGQKVEFLVSFYNNEISEKSEIFDDQFSVERPDGSNFTLKIRSTKLEDSAMYFCASSGYTFGSGTRLTVV.

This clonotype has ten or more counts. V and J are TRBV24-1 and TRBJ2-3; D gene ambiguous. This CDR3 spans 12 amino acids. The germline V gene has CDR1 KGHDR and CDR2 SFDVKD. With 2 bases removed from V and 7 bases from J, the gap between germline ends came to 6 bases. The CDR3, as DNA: TGTGCCACCAGTGATTCAGGAAATACGCAGTATTTT. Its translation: CATSDSGNTQYF.

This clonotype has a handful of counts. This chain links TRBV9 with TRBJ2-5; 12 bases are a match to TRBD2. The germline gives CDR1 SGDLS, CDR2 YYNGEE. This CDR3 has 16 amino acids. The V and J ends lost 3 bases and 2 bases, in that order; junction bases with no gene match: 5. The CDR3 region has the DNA TGTGCCAGCAGCGCGACTAGCGGGGGATATCAAGAGACCCAGTACTTC. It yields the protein CASSATSGGYQETQYF.

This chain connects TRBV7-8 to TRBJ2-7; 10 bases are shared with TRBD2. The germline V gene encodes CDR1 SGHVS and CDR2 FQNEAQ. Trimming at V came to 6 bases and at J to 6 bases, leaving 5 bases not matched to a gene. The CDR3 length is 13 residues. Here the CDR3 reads CASSFSSGSEQYF. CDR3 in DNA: TGTGCCAGCAGTTTCTCTAGCGGGAGCGAGCAGTACTTC.

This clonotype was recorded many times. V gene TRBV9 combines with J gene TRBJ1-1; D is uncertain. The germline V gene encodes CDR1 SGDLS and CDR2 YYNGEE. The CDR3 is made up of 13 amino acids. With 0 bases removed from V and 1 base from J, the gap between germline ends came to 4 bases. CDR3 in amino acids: CASSVGRNTEAFF. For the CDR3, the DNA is TGTGCCAGCAGCGTAGGCAGGAACACTGAAGCTTTCTTT.

The CDR3 nucleotides read TGTGCCATCAGTGAGTCGAAGACAGAAAAACTGTTTTTT. Translated: CAISESKTEKLFF. The gene calls are TRBV10-3 and TRBJ1-4; no clear D gene. Trimming left V 0 bases short and J 8 bases short, with 7 bases between. CDR1 ENHRY and CDR2 SYGVKD come from the germline V gene. The CDR3 has 13 residues.

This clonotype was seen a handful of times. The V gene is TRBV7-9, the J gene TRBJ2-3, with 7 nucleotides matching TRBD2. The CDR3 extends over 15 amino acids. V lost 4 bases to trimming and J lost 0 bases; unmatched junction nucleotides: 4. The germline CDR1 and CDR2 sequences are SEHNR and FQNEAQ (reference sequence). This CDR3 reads CASSSTSSSTDTQYF. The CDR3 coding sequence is TGTGCCAGCAGCTCGACTAGCTCAAGCACAGATACGCAGTATTTT.

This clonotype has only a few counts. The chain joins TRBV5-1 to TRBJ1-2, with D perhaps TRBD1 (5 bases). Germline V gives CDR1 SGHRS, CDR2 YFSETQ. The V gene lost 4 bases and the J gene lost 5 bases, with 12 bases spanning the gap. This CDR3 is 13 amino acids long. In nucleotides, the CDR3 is TGCGCCAGCAGCCCACCGGAGGGGTATGGCTACACCTTC. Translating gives CASSPPEGYGYTF.

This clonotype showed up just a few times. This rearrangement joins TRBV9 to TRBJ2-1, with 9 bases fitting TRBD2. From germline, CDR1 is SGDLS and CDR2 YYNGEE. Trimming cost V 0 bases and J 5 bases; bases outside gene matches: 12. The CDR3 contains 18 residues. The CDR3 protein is CASSVGAGGFPANNEQFF. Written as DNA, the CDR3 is TGTGCCAGCAGCGTAGGAGCGGGAGGTTTCCCCGCAAACAATGAGCAGTTCTTC.

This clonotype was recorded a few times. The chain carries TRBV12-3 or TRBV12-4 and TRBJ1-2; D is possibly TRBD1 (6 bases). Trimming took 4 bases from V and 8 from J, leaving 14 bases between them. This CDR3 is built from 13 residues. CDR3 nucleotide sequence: TGTGCCAGCAGTTCAAATCCAGGGGCCGGCTACACCTTC. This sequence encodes CASSSNPGAGYTF.

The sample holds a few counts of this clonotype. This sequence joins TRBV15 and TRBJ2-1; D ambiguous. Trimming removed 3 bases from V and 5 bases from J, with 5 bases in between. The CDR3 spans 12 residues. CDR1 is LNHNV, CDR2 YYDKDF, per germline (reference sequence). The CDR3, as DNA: TGTGCCACCAGCAGGATAGACAATGAGCAGTTCTTC. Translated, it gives CATSRIDNEQFF.

DNA of the CDR3: TGTGCCAGCAAGGAGACTGGGGCCAACGTCCTGACTTTC. Its protein product is CASKETGANVLTF. The rearrangement uses TRBV6-1 and TRBJ2-6; D uncertain. Trimming took 7 bases from V and 2 from J, leaving 6 bases between them. The CDR3 covers 13 residues. CDR1 and CDR2 (germline): MNHNS, SASEGT.